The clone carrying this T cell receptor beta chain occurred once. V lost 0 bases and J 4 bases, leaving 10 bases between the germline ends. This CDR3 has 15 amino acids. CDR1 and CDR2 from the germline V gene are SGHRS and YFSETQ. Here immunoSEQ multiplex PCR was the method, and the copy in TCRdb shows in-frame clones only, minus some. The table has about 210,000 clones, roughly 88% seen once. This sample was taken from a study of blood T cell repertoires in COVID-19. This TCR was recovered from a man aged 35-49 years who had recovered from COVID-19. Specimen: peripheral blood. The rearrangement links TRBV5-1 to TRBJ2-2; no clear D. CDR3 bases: TGCGCCAGCAGCTTGGAAACTCCACCCACCGGGGAGCTGTTTTTT. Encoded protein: CASSLETPPTGELFF.